These 26 T cell receptor beta chains share one sample of origin, sequenced in a study of blood T cell repertoires in COVID-19. Produced via immunoSEQ multiplex PCR; TCRdb's table is partial and in-frame only. The sample includes roughly 150,000 clones, roughly nine tenths of them seen just once. The source material was peripheral blood. These receptors all stem from a human donor in a cohort sampled during active COVID-19.

This clone was seen a single time. The chain couples TRBV5-6 to TRBJ1-1; weak D call: TRBD1 (5 bases). The CDR3 runs 14 residues. V was pared by 4 bases and J by 5 bases, with 15 bases between. Germline assignment: CDR1 SGHDT and CDR2 YYEEEE. The DNA of the CDR3 is TGTGCCAGCAGCCTGGCTGGGCGGGGGACTGAAGCTTTCTTT. Protein product: CASSLAGRGTEAFF.

The chain is built from TRBV28 and TRBJ2-2; D possibly corresponds to TRBD2 (6 bases). The CDR3 spans 16 residues. V lost 5 bases and J lost 0, with 13 bases in between. Germline V gene data show CDR1 as MDHEN and CDR2 as SYDVKM. CDR3 protein: CASSPGLSANTGELFF. In DNA, the CDR3 is TGTGCCAGCAGTCCGGGACTCTCCGCGAACACCGGGGAGCTGTTTTTT.

This clone was seen more than once but under ten times. The chain is built from TRBV7-9 and TRBJ2-3; TRBD2 matches 8 bases. This CDR3 is built from 15 residues. V shed 5 bases and J 2 bases; nucleotides not matched to a gene: 6. Germline V gene lookup returns CDR1 SEHNR and CDR2 FQNEAQ (reference sequence). CDR3 nucleotides: TGTGCCAGCAGCATAAGCGGGAGCACCACAGATACGCAGTATTTT. Amino acid sequence: CASSISGSTTDTQYF.

This clone was recorded only once. V and J are TRBV5-5 and TRBJ2-1, with D unresolved. The CDR3 loop spans 16 amino acids. Trimming removed 4 bases at V and 0 bases at J, with 14 bases between. Germline lookup yields CDR1 SGHKS and CDR2 YYEKEE (reference sequence). This chain's CDR3 is CASSTNDVSSYNEQFF. CDR3 sequence (DNA): TGTGCCAGCAGCACTAACGACGTTAGCTCCTACAATGAGCAGTTCTTC.

The chain couples TRBV5-1 to TRBJ2-4; 7 bases match TRBD1. This CDR3 has 16 amino acids. Looked up from germline, CDR1 is SGHRS and CDR2 is YFSETQ. The junction had 3 bases not matched to a gene; V was cut back by 0 bases and J by 0 bases. The DNA of the CDR3 is TGCGCCAGCAGCTTGGCCGGGGACAGAGCCAAAAACATTCAGTACTTC. Its translation: CASSLAGDRAKNIQYF.

Comment on this clone: This specimen includes other DNA sequences encoding the same CDR3. The rearrangement links TRBV19 to TRBJ1-2, with 7 nucleotides matching TRBD1. Germline CDR1 reads LNHDA; CDR2 reads SQIVND (reference sequence). The length of the CDR3 is 13 residues. Trimming at V came to 1 base and at J to 4 bases, leaving 0 bases not matched to a gene. The DNA for the CDR3 is TGTGCCAGTAGTATAGGACAGGGCTATGGCTACACCTTC. Residues: CASSIGQGYGYTF.

The V gene is TRBV9, the J gene TRBJ2-7; perhaps TRBD1 as D (6 bases). The germline CDR1 and CDR2 sequences are SGDLS and YYNGEE. V lost 3 bases and J 1 base, leaving 17 bases between the germline ends. The CDR3 sequence is 16 residues long. The CDR3 sequence: CASSGLAGVGSYEQYF. In nucleotides, the CDR3 is TGTGCCAGCAGCGGCTTGGCAGGGGTGGGGTCCTACGAGCAGTACTTC.

This clone occurred a few times. The rearrangement links TRBV7-8 to TRBJ2-2; D is undetermined. V lost 7 bases and J lost 6, with 9 bases in between. The germline V gene encodes CDR1 SGHVS and CDR2 FQNEAQ. CDR3 size: 12 residues. The CDR3 loop reads CASTLEAGELFF. The CDR3 coding sequence is TGTGCCAGCACTCTTGAGGCCGGGGAGCTGTTTTTT.

The chain has TRBV18 and TRBJ1-2; the D is unclear. V was shortened by 2 bases and J by 0 bases, with 10 bases between the two germline ends. CDR3 size: 15 residues. Germline-derived CDR1 and CDR2 are KGHSH and LQKENI. The CDR3 nucleotides read TGTGCCAGCTCACCAAGAAGAGCCACTAACTATGGCTACACCTTC. Protein: CASSPRRATNYGYTF.

This rearrangement joins TRBV9 to TRBJ2-3; 9 bases align to TRBD2. V was pared by 1 base and J by 0 bases, with 24 bases of the junction left unmatched. Germline assignment: CDR1 SGDLS and CDR2 YYNGEE. CDR3 length equals 23 residues. The CDR3 sequence is CASSVQASSGTHDPPTSTDTQYF. The CDR3 DNA sequence: TGTGCCAGCAGCGTACAGGCGTCTAGCGGGACCCACGACCCACCGACTAGCACAGATACGCAGTATTTT.

The gene calls are TRBV7-6 and TRBJ1-4; 9 nucleotides align to TRBD1. This CDR3 is 16 amino acids long. CDR1 and CDR2 from the germline V gene are SGHVS and FNYEAQ. V trimming: 1 base; J trimming: 7 bases; junction bases outside the gene matches: 7. CDR3 in amino acids: CASSLGNRGQSEKLFF. CDR3 DNA sequence: TGTGCCAGCAGCTTAGGGAACAGGGGGCAGAGTGAAAAACTGTTTTTT.

On this clone itself: At one of its ends the junction is not consistent with the germline gene, which may arise from a read error. J is TRBJ1-2 and V is TRBV24-1, with a possible D match to TRBD1 (5 bases). This CDR3 spans 11 amino acids. The germline gives CDR1 KGHDR, CDR2 SFDVKD. CDR3 nucleotide sequence: TGTGCCACCAGTGATTTGCGTAACAGGTACTTC. Encoded protein: CATSDLRNRYF.

The rearrangement joins TRBV7-3 to TRBJ2-3; 13 bases are shared with TRBD2. The germline V gene encodes CDR1 SGHTA and CDR2 FQGTGA. The CDR3 consists of 15 residues. The V and J ends lost 4 bases and 5 bases, in that order; junction bases with no gene match: 3. The CDR3 sequence: CASSWTSGSRDTQYF. CDR3 nucleotide sequence: TGTGCCAGCAGCTGGACTAGCGGGAGTAGAGATACGCAGTATTTT.

J is TRBJ2-7 and V is TRBV2; D may be TRBD1 (6 bases). Looked up from germline, CDR1 is SNHLY and CDR2 is FYNNEI. Trimming cost V 7 bases and J 6 bases, with 16 bases left between them. This CDR3 has 13 amino acids. The CDR3 DNA reads as TGTGCCAGCATGGACAACAGGGAAGGCGAGCAGTACTTC. This encodes CASMDNREGEQYF.

This clone was found once. J is TRBJ1-1 and V is TRBV7-9; D not resolved. From germline, CDR1 is SEHNR and CDR2 FQNEAQ (reference sequence). The CDR3 contains 14 residues. V shed 2 bases and J shed 1 base, with 8 bases lying between them. CDR3 nucleotide sequence: TGTGCCAGCAGCTTACCGACGGGGAACACTGAAGCTTTCTTT. Amino acid sequence: CASSLPTGNTEAFF.

The gene calls are TRBV6-5 and TRBJ2-7; TRBD1 aligns across 7 bases. The junction had 9 bases not matched to a gene; V was cut back by 2 bases and J by 8 bases. This CDR3 has 14 residues. CDR1 and CDR2 from the germline V gene are MNHEY and SVGAGI. The CDR3 coding sequence is TGTGCCAGCAGTTACGGGACAGAGTTGGAAAAGCAGTACTTC. The encoded protein is CASSYGTELEKQYF.

The chain is built from TRBV28 and TRBJ2-7, with TRBD1 as a possible D gene (6 bases). Trimming pared 4 bases from V and 2 bases from J, leaving 9 bases between. Looked up from germline, CDR1 is MDHEN and CDR2 is SYDVKM. The CDR3 runs 13 residues. The CDR3: CASSSGHPYEQYF. The CDR3, as DNA: TGTGCCAGCAGTTCGGGACATCCCTACGAGCAGTACTTC.

The chain couples TRBV13 to TRBJ2-7; D unclear. Germline CDR1 is PRHDT and CDR2 is FYEKMQ (reference sequence). Trimming stripped 5 bases from V and 5 bases from J, with 13 bases between. CDR3 size: 13 residues. CDR3 bases: TGTGCCAGCAGCCTGGGCCCTGGCAACGAGCAGTACTTC. It is translated as CASSLGPGNEQYF. The full variable domain, with the rest looked up from reference TRBV13 and TRBJ2-7, is AAGVIQSPRHLIKEKRETATLKCYPIPRHDTVYWYQQGPGQDPQFLISFYEKMQSDKGSIPDRFSAQQFSDYHSELNMSSLELGDSALYFCASSLGPGNEQYFGPGTRLTVT.

In its sample, this clone was seen a few times. This specimen includes other DNA sequences encoding the same CDR3. The gene calls are TRBV7-9 and TRBJ1-2; D may be TRBD1 (6 bases). Germline V gives CDR1 SEHNR, CDR2 FQNEAQ (reference sequence). This CDR3 has 13 residues. V was pared by 1 base and J by 5 bases, with 8 bases between. Here the CDR3 reads CASSLGRGYGYTF. Written as DNA, the CDR3 is TGTGCCAGCAGCTTAGGAAGGGGGTATGGCTACACCTTC.

The rearrangement links TRBV7-8 to TRBJ1-5, with 7 bases aligning to TRBD1. Germline V gene lookup returns CDR1 SGHVS and CDR2 FQNEAQ. The length of the CDR3 is 13 residues. V lost 5 bases and J lost 13; bases outside the gene matches: 11. This chain's CDR3 is CASSHDRAGRQHF. CDR3 nucleotide sequence: TGTGCCAGCAGCCACGACAGGGCAGGCAGGCAGCATTTT. The variable domain in full, completed from reference TRBV7-8 and TRBJ1-5, reads GAGVSQSPRYKVAKRGQDVALRCDPISGHVSLFWYQQALGQGPEFLTYFQNEAQLDKSGLPSDRFFAERPEGSVSTLKIQRTQQEDSAVYLCASSHDRAGRQHFGDGTRLSIL.

The J gene is TRBJ2-7, the V gene TRBV6-1, with a possible D match to TRBD2 (6 bases). This CDR3 contains 16 residues. Trimming pared 3 bases from V and 1 base from J, leaving 16 bases between. Germline V gene data show CDR1 as MNHNS and CDR2 as SASEGT. The CDR3 bases are TGTGCCAGCAGTGATCGGGTGGGAGGCCGTTCCTACGAGCAGTACTTC. The encoded protein is CASSDRVGGRSYEQYF.

The rearrangement uses TRBV7-9 and TRBJ2-7; 7 bases agree with TRBD1. After removal of 2 bases from V and 2 bases from J, the junction contained 9 bases not matched to a gene. The CDR3 has 16 amino acids. CDR1 SEHNR and CDR2 FQNEAQ come from the germline V gene (reference sequence). The CDR3 spells CASSLKGGEQTYEQYF. The DNA for the CDR3 is TGTGCCAGCAGCTTAAAAGGGGGCGAGCAAACCTACGAGCAGTACTTC.

The chain recombines TRBV19 with TRBJ1-5; tentative D call: TRBD1 (5 bases). Germline V gene lookup returns CDR1 LNHDA and CDR2 SQIVND (reference sequence). V was pared by 5 bases and J by 1 base, with 9 bases between. The CDR3 is 14 residues long. CDR3 coding DNA: TGTGCCAGTAGTCTTCGACAGAGCAATCAGCCCCAGCATTTT. Its protein is CASSLRQSNQPQHF.

This chain connects TRBV6-1 to TRBJ2-5; 11 bases agree with TRBD1. V trimming: 3 bases; J trimming: 9 bases; junction bases outside the gene matches: 9. Germline V gene lookup returns CDR1 MNHNS and CDR2 SASEGT. The CDR3 consists of 15 residues. This CDR3 is CASSDRDRGVGAQYF. The CDR3 DNA is TGTGCCAGCAGTGACCGGGACAGGGGGGTCGGGGCCCAGTACTTC.

V is TRBV18 and J is TRBJ2-7; no firm D call. The germline V and J ends were trimmed by 3 bases and 0 bases, with 9 bases remaining between them. The CDR3 contains 14 residues. Germline V CDR1 and CDR2: KGHSH, LQKENI. The CDR3 coding sequence is TGTGCCAGCTCACCTTCCCCGAGCTCCTACGAGCAGTACTTC. Translating gives CASSPSPSSYEQYF.

The chain is built from TRBV28 and TRBJ1-3; tentatively, D is TRBD1 (5 bases). This CDR3 region has 18 residues. CDR1 and CDR2 (germline): MDHEN, SYDVKM. The germline V and J ends were trimmed by 5 bases and 2 bases, with 22 bases remaining between them. The CDR3 reads CASSIRTIQGGTGNTIYF. The CDR3 coding sequence is TGTGCCAGCAGTATACGTACAATCCAGGGAGGGACTGGAAACACCATATATTTT. The whole variable domain, filled in from reference TRBV28 and TRBJ1-3, reads DVKVTQSSRYLVKRTGEKVFLECVQDMDHENMFWYRQDPGLGLRLIYFSYDVKMKEKGDIPEGYSVSREKKERFSLILESASTNQTSMYLCASSIRTIQGGTGNTIYFGEGSWLTVV.